This is a list of T cell receptor beta chains from one sample in a study of blood T cell repertoires in COVID-19. TCRdb's table, derived via immunoSEQ multiplex PCR, lists solely in-frame clones and lacks some. The sample yields approximately 250,000 clones, 70% to 85% seen once. Sequences were obtained from peripheral blood. The source is a middle-aged woman who had recovered from COVID-19. CDR3s leave out the opening cysteine and the closing phenylalanine or tryptophan.

>TRBV7-9
ASSLWVGRESETQY
>TRBV20-1
SARAQGPQH
>TRBV12-5
ASGPGNVETQY
>TRBV11-2
ASSLGQGIGEQY
>TRBV12-3/TRBV12-4
ASSLEEQPQH
>TRBV5-1
ASSFRQGETQY
>TRBV5-1
ASKLAGLTYNEQF
>TRBV5-1
ASSLETGNTEAF
>TRBV6-5
ASSYQTGGGYEQY
>TRBV29-1
SVDYGRQGGYT
>TRBV6-5
ATTQPGGNNEQF
>TRBV11-3
ASSLGVGGTQY
>TRBV29-1
SVEVSGTGVYEQY
>TRBV30
AWDRGSGGYT
>TRBV7-2
ASSAQGSTDTQY
>TRBV29-1
SVRIAGAFTGELF
>TRBV11-2
ASSQGQHWGYT
>TRBV27
ASSLRGAGIADTQY
>TRBV18
ASSPVDTDTQY
>TRBV19
ASSTYRETTNTEAF
>TRBV2
ASSEGDRYQPQH
>TRBV28
ASSSTTAMNTEAF
>TRBV25-1
ASSPPGSGYT
>TRBV27
ASTKEPGTEAF
>TRBV25-1
ASSEWGGRDEQF
>TRBV7-9
ASRIDEEADRGFSPLH
>TRBV6-2/TRBV6-3
ASSYREGTGELF
>TRBV2
AGTGGRNSPLH
>TRBV5-4
ASSLGTKETQY
>TRBV7-9
AITTGGRGNTIY
>TRBV3-1/TRBV3-2
ASSQAGRGANGITDTQY
>TRBV6-2/TRBV6-3
ASSNPGQGYSPLH
>TRBV3-1/TRBV3-2
ASSQVGNTIY
>TRBV5-1
ASSPGTGVGNEQY
>TRBV11-2
ASSLGAGAGQF
>TRBV5-1
ASSDPGQNPNEKLF
>TRBV6-6
ATSGQGYEQY
>TRBV15
ATSWGVGWERYT
>TRBV10-3
AISGTESHTEAF
>TRBV7-2
ASSFGTLNTEAF
>TRBV28
ASSSGGGALGELF
>TRBV6-2/TRBV6-3
ASSRDINEQY
>TRBV28
ASSTGLFTDTQY
>TRBV27
ASSVRGAYGYT
>TRBV19
ASSRLAPPDTQY
>TRBV14
ASSLLYRGKSYEQY
>TRBV6-2/TRBV6-3
ASSRRDSYGYT
>TRBV3-1/TRBV3-2
ASSQNTGITDTQY
>TRBV28
ASKRGSNYGYT
>TRBV6-2/TRBV6-3
ASSYLAGKETQY
>TRBV5-6
ASSPLRTGGNNYGYT
>TRBV18
ASSPRGGDTQY
>TRBV6-6
ASSPWTSGGAGYNEQF
>TRBV5-4
ASSGDREANTIY
>TRBV7-2
ASSLVVRDYGYT